This T cell receptor (beta chain) stems from a study of OX40 agonist ivuxolimab in advanced cancers. For the study at large: An anti-OX40 (CD134) antibody with agonistic activity, ivuxolimab, was administered to patients. Prior therapy, whether anti-PD-1, anti-PD-L1 or anti-CTLA-4, was allowed, and roughly 40% had some.

Repertoires were generated with immunoSEQ multiplex PCR, while TCRdb's copy carries only in-frame clones and drops some. The top ten hold over 2.5% of the sample, which has about 93,000 clones, roughly 94% seen once. Systemic immunosuppression or autoimmune disease history was grounds to exclude patients. Points on this clone: The antigen is undetermined.

V lost 2 bases to trimming and J lost 2 bases; unmatched junction nucleotides: 17. CDR1 is SNHLY and CDR2 is FYNNEI in the germline V gene. The CDR3 has 19 amino acids. Whole-study findings and limits: CD4+ and CD8+ T cells in blood underwent clonal expansion by week 6 at 0.1 to 3.0 mg/kg.

The genes are TRBV2 and TRBJ2-7; TRBD1 matches at 8 bases. The source of this sequence is an adult with an advanced solid tumor such as melanoma, head and neck, liver or kidney cancer. This sample comprised CD4+ or CD8+ T cells sorted from blood, obtained in a trial of the OX40 agonist ivuxolimab. CDR3 loop: CASSENPDRMDRVPYEQYF. The DNA for the CDR3 is TGTGCCAGCAGTGAAAATCCGGACCGTATGGACAGGGTGCCCTACGAGCAGTACTTC.